These 30 T cell receptor beta chains came from one sample sequenced in a study of T-cell memory formation after mild COVID-19. MiXCR, run by TCRdb on the 5' RACE reads, gives a single entry per CDR3 protein. The data show 65,000 to 90,000 distinct CDR3 sequences, approximately 13% seen once. The sequenced material came from PBMCs or a T cell subset sorted from them (not recorded which). Every receptor here comes from an adult woman who had mild COVID-19 (a few samples of this study predate the infection). Cell type and time point are not known.

On this clonotype itself: The junction departs from the called germline gene at one end, perhaps through a read error. The rearrangement uses TRBV18 and TRBJ2-2; weak D call: TRBD2 (7 bases). The CDR3 has 17 amino acids. The germline CDR1 and CDR2 sequences are KGHSH and LQKENI. CDR3 in amino acids: CASSPPDRGAYGGEVFF. In DNA, the CDR3 is TGTGCCAGCTCACCACCGGATCGGGGGGCTTATGGCGGGGAGGTGTTTTTT. The variable domain in full, completed from reference TRBV18 and TRBJ2-2, reads NAGVMQNPRHLVRRRGQEARLRCSPMKGHSHVYWYRQLPEEGLKFMVYLQKENIIDESGMPKERFSAEFPKEGPSILRIQQVVRGDSAAYFCASSPPDRGAYGGEVFFGEGSRLTVL.

This clonotype has at least ten counts. The rearrangement uses TRBV15 and TRBJ2-1; TRBD1 aligns across 7 bases. V trimming: 6 bases; J trimming: 7 bases; junction bases outside the gene matches: 12. The CDR3 length is 15 residues. Looked up from germline, CDR1 is LNHNV and CDR2 is YYDKDF (reference sequence). DNA of the CDR3: TGTGCCACCAGAGGGTCCGGGACAGCCTCAAATGAGCAGTTCTTC. The encoded protein is CATRGSGTASNEQFF.

This clonotype has a count of ten or more. This chain links TRBV4-2 with TRBJ1-2; D remains unclear. The length of the CDR3 is 15 residues. Germline CDR1 is LGHNA and CDR2 is YNFKEQ. V gave up 0 bases and J gave up 4 bases, with 12 bases separating them. The CDR3 DNA follows: TGTGCCAGCAGCCAAGATAGTAAGGGTGGCTATGGCTACACCTTC. Its translation: CASSQDSKGGYGYTF.

V is TRBV5-1 and J is TRBJ2-3; maybe TRBD1 (5 bases). The germline CDR1 and CDR2 sequences are SGHRS and YFSETQ. V was pared by 2 bases and J by 6 bases, with 13 bases between. There are 14 residues in the CDR3. CDR3 bases: TGCGCCAGCAGCTTCCTCGGACACACGGATACGCAGTATTTT. This translates into CASSFLGHTDTQYF.

This sequence joins TRBV24-1 and TRBJ1-1; D remains unclear. The germline CDR1 and CDR2 sequences are KGHDR and SFDVKD. The V end lost 1 base, the J end lost 5 bases, and 7 bases lay between the germline ends. The CDR3 runs to 13 residues. CDR3 coding DNA: TGTGCCACCAGTGATTTTGGGGAAACTGAAGCTTTCTTT. It specifies CATSDFGETEAFF.

The chain joins TRBV7-8 to TRBJ2-1; D is undetermined. Germline CDR1 reads SGHVS; CDR2 reads FQNEAQ. The CDR3 sequence is 12 residues long. V lost 1 base and J 8 bases, leaving 6 bases between the germline ends. The CDR3 region is CASSLGIYEQFF. In DNA form, the CDR3 reads TGTGCCAGCAGCTTAGGAATTTATGAGCAGTTCTTC.

V and J are TRBV5-1 and TRBJ2-7; 7 bases are a match to TRBD1. CDR3 length: 15 amino acids. Germline CDR1 and CDR2: SGHRS and YFSETQ. The trim removed 2 bases at V and 2 bases at J, leaving 7 bases unmatched. The DNA of the CDR3 is TGCGCCAGCAGCTTAGCACAGGGGCCTGCCTACGAGCAGTACTTC. As protein: CASSLAQGPAYEQYF.

V usage is TRBV7-8 and J usage is TRBJ2-1, with no clear D. The CDR3 totals 13 residues. V dropped 5 bases and J dropped 7 bases, with 12 bases sitting between them. Germline values: CDR1 SGHVS, CDR2 FQNEAQ. CDR3 amino acids: CASSPSMGNEQFF. CDR3 DNA sequence: TGTGCCAGCAGCCCTTCGATGGGGAATGAGCAGTTCTTC.

This clonotype has a handful of counts. The rearrangement links TRBV12-3 or TRBV12-4 to TRBJ1-5; perhaps TRBD1 as D (5 bases). V shed 3 bases and J shed 0 bases, with 15 bases lying between them. The CDR3 consists of 17 residues. The CDR3 DNA reads as TGTGCCAGCAGTTTTGCCCGGGACGGTTATAGCAATCAGCCCCAGCATTTT. Protein sequence: CASSFARDGYSNQPQHF.

This chain joins TRBV6-2 or TRBV6-3 and TRBJ2-7; D remains ambiguous. Germline lookup yields CDR1 MNHEY and CDR2 SVGEGT. This CDR3 is built from 12 residues. V was clipped by 8 bases and J by 2 bases, with 10 bases between them. The CDR3 sequence: CASSDGAYEQYF. In DNA, the CDR3 is TGTGCCAGCTCGGACGGAGCCTACGAGCAGTACTTC.

This chain joins TRBV6-5 and TRBJ2-1; TRBD2 might be the D (5 bases). Per germline, CDR1 MNHEY and CDR2 SVGAGI. Trimming removed 2 bases at V and 5 bases at J, with 13 bases between. This CDR3 is built from 15 residues. The CDR3: CASSYGLARDNEQFF. The DNA for the CDR3 is TGTGCCAGCAGTTACGGTCTAGCTAGAGACAATGAGCAGTTCTTC.

This chain uses TRBV27 with TRBJ2-3; TRBD1 is a possible D gene (5 bases). CDR3 length equals 15 residues. Germline CDR1 is MNHEY and CDR2 is SMNVEV (reference sequence). Trimming removed 4 bases from V and 1 base from J, with 12 bases in between. The CDR3, as DNA: TGTGCCAGCAGTTCATTCGACAGTCGCACAGATACGCAGTATTTT. This encodes CASSSFDSRTDTQYF.

This sequence joins TRBV6-6 and TRBJ1-1; D gene ambiguous. This CDR3 has 12 amino acids. The V gene's germline CDR1 is MNHNY and CDR2 SVGAGI (reference sequence). Trimming shortened V by 2 bases and J by 4 bases, and 5 bases separated the two germline ends. CDR3 DNA sequence: TGTGCCAGCAGTTACGGCCCCACTGAAGCTTTCTTT. Protein product: CASSYGPTEAFF.

This chain uses TRBV4-1 with TRBJ1-4; D gene unclear. This CDR3 has 15 amino acids. Germline CDR1 reads MGHRA; CDR2 reads YSYEKL. Between the trimmed V and J ends, which lost 0 bases and 4 bases, there was a span of 9 bases. The chain's CDR3 is CASSQDWQFNEKLFF. CDR3 in DNA: TGCGCCAGCAGCCAAGATTGGCAGTTTAATGAAAAACTGTTTTTT.

This clonotype has at least ten counts. The CDR3 here is CATSPGPSGRGDTQYF. CDR3 nucleotides: TGTGCCACCAGCCCGGGGCCTAGCGGGAGAGGAGATACGCAGTATTTT. The chain uses TRBV15 and TRBJ2-3; TRBD2 aligns across 10 bases. CDR1 and CDR2 (germline): LNHNV, YYDKDF (reference sequence). With V trimmed by 5 bases and J by 5 bases, 10 bases remained unmatched. The CDR3 consists of 16 residues.

This clonotype showed up just a few times. The chain employs TRBV10-3 and TRBJ2-1; no firm D call. The V gene lost 7 bases and the J gene lost 8 bases, with 9 bases spanning the gap. Germline V gene lookup returns CDR1 ENHRY and CDR2 SYGVKD. The CDR3 is 11 residues long. The CDR3 sequence: CAIKDQDEQFF. In nucleotides, the CDR3 is TGTGCCATCAAGGACCAGGATGAGCAGTTCTTC.

J is TRBJ2-2 and V is TRBV7-6, with 8 bases identical to TRBD1. CDR1 and CDR2 (germline): SGHVS, FNYEAQ. The CDR3 has 16 amino acids. V was clipped by 4 bases and J by 4 bases; unmatched bases: 8. CDR3: CASSSRTGRSTGELFF. In DNA, the CDR3 is TGTGCCAGCAGCTCGAGGACAGGGCGTAGCACCGGGGAGCTGTTTTTT.

This chain uses TRBV7-9 with TRBJ2-2; D remains ambiguous. This CDR3 is 12 amino acids long. The V gene's germline CDR1 is SEHNR and CDR2 FQNEAQ (reference sequence). Deletions cut 6 bases from V and 4 bases from J, with 6 bases between. The CDR3: CASRPSTGELFF. The CDR3 DNA is TGTGCCAGCAGACCGAGCACCGGGGAGCTGTTTTTT.

This clonotype has a handful of counts. This sequence joins TRBV7-9 and TRBJ2-1; D possibly uses TRBD1 or TRBD2 (5 bases each). Trimming shortened V by 11 bases and J by 7 bases, and 18 bases separated the two germline ends. Germline lookup yields CDR1 SEHNR and CDR2 FQNEAQ (reference sequence). CDR3 size: 13 residues. The CDR3 DNA follows: TGTGCCGCCCCGGGGCCTCAGATAAATGAGCAGTTCTTC. Amino acid sequence: CAAPGPQINEQFF.

This clonotype was detected a few times. The V and J genes are TRBV30 and TRBJ2-5; no reliable D call. The CDR3 contains 16 residues. Germline-derived CDR1 and CDR2 are GTSNPN and SVGIG (reference sequence). V was pared by 0 bases and J by 1 base, with 15 bases between. CDR3 loop: CAWSVLEYPVQETQYF. The CDR3 DNA reads TGTGCCTGGAGTGTACTGGAGTATCCAGTCCAAGAGACCCAGTACTTC. Using reference TRBV30 and TRBJ2-5 for the parts outside the CDR3, the full variable domain is SQTIHQWPATLVQPVGSPLSLECTVEGTSNPNLYWYRQAAGRGLQLLFYSVGIGQISSEVPQNLSASRPQDRQFILSSKKLLLSDSGFYLCAWSVLEYPVQETQYFGPGTRLLVL.

The CDR3 DNA is TGTGCCAGCAGCTCAGTAGCGGGAGGGGAAAAAGAGACCCAGTACTTC. Amino acids: CASSSVAGGEKETQYF. This rearrangement joins TRBV7-3 to TRBJ2-5; 11 nucleotides align to TRBD2. The V gene's germline CDR1 is SGHTA and CDR2 FQGTGA. Losses at the gene ends were 4 bases for V and 3 bases for J; bases not matched to a gene: 7. The CDR3 spans 16 residues.

This clonotype was seen only a few times. The chain is built from TRBV12-3 or TRBV12-4 and TRBJ1-2; D unresolved. The CDR3 runs 13 residues. V was clipped by 3 bases and J by 4 bases, with 9 bases between them. The CDR3 sequence: CASSFWSFYGYTF. CDR3 nucleotide sequence: TGTGCCAGCAGTTTCTGGAGCTTCTATGGCTACACCTTC.

This chain uses TRBV6-5 with TRBJ2-3; the match to TRBD2 covers 7 bases. The CDR3 has 17 residues. The V gene end was trimmed by 7 bases and the J gene end by 1 base; junction bases not matched to a gene: 14. The germline gives CDR1 MNHEY, CDR2 SVGAGI. CDR3 bases: TGTGCCAGCAAGTTACTGGGTAGGGCGGGAGGCACAGATACGCAGTATTTT. This translates into CASKLLGRAGGTDTQYF.

This clonotype was recorded a few times. V usage is TRBV5-1 and J usage is TRBJ1-1; no firm D call. Germline V gives CDR1 SGHRS, CDR2 YFSETQ. Trimming cost V 0 bases and J 3 bases, with 9 bases left between them. The CDR3 runs 14 residues. The CDR3 protein is CASSLEMVYTEAFF. In DNA form, the CDR3 reads TGCGCCAGCAGCTTGGAAATGGTGTACACTGAAGCTTTCTTT.

The V call is TRBV11-2, the J call TRBJ2-1; D remains ambiguous. Trimming took off 4 bases at V and 8 bases at J, with 12 bases between the two ends. The germline gives CDR1 SGHAT, CDR2 FQNNGV. This CDR3 comprises 13 residues. CDR3 nucleotide sequence: TGTGCCAGCAGCTCATTTAAATCCTATGAGCAGTTCTTC. Its translation is CASSSFKSYEQFF. Drawing the rest from reference TRBV11-2 and TRBJ2-1, the complete variable domain is EAGVAQSPRYKIIEKRQSVAFWCNPISGHATLYWYQQILGQGPKLLIQFQNNGVVDDSQLPKDRFSAERLKGVDSTLKIQPAKLEDSAVYLCASSSFKSYEQFFGPGTRLTVL.

This clonotype was observed a few times. This chain connects TRBV7-2 to TRBJ2-7, with D unresolved. This CDR3 region has 15 residues. Germline V gene data show CDR1 as SGHTA and CDR2 as FQGNSA. Trimming cost V 5 bases and J 1 base, with 15 bases left between them. CDR3 coding DNA: TGTGCCAGCAGCGCCTCCCTAGTCCTATCCTACGAGCAGTACTTC. Encoded protein: CASSASLVLSYEQYF.

The sample holds a few counts of this clonotype. The V call is TRBV7-2, the J call TRBJ2-7; TRBD2 matches 11 bases. The CDR3 has 14 amino acids. With 5 bases clipped from V and 3 bases from J, the junction kept 3 bases outside the gene matches. The V gene's germline CDR1 is SGHTA and CDR2 FQGNSA. CDR3 region: CASSRGLADYEQYF. As DNA, the CDR3 is TGTGCCAGCAGCAGGGGACTAGCGGACTACGAGCAGTACTTC.

This chain joins TRBV19 and TRBJ2-5, with TRBD1 as a possible D gene (5 bases). V dropped 5 bases and J dropped 4 bases, with 17 bases sitting between them. The V gene's germline CDR1 is LNHDA and CDR2 SQIVND (reference sequence). This CDR3 has 15 amino acids. CDR3 residues: CASSSAGHGPETQYF. The CDR3 coding sequence is TGTGCCAGTAGTTCGGCAGGACACGGGCCAGAGACCCAGTACTTC. The full variable domain, its missing parts supplied by reference TRBV19 and TRBJ2-5, is DGGITQSPKYLFRKEGQNVTLSCEQNLNHDAMYWYRQDPGQGLRLIYYSQIVNDFQKGDIAEGYSVSREKKESFPLTVTSAQKNPTAFYLCASSSAGHGPETQYFGPGTRLLVL.

This clonotype was detected many times. The V and J genes are TRBV9 and TRBJ2-7; D ambiguous. CDR3 length: 14 amino acids. Germline CDR1 and CDR2: SGDLS and YYNGEE. Trimming stripped 3 bases from V and 2 bases from J, with 12 bases between. The CDR3 nucleotides read TGTGCCAGCAGCGCGGCCTCAGCCACCTACGAGCAGTACTTC. Residues: CASSAASATYEQYF. The full variable domain, rest sourced from reference TRBV9 and TRBJ2-7, is DSGVTQTPKHLITATGQRVTLRCSPRSGDLSVYWYQQSLDQGLQFLIQYYNGEERAKGNILERFSAQQFPDLHSELNLSSLELGDSALYFCASSAASATYEQYFGPGTRLTVT.

The sample holds a few counts of this clonotype. The rearrangement joins TRBV4-3 to TRBJ2-1; D is ambiguous. Germline V gene lookup returns CDR1 LGHNA and CDR2 YSLEER. Trimming left V 0 bases short and J 3 bases short, with 6 bases between. The CDR3 contains 14 residues. The CDR3 bases are TGCGCCAGCAGCCAAGATCTTCGCTACAATGAGCAGTTCTTC. Translated, it gives CASSQDLRYNEQFF.